The next 32 T cell receptor beta chains were all read from a single sample in a study of T cells in Graves' hyperthyroidism and ophthalmopathy. What was amplified from RNA transcripts were TCR beta CDR3 regions. The primer set for the first-round RT-PCR of the TCR CDR3 was HTBI. TCRdb reprocessed the multiplex PCR reads via MiXCR and lists one record per CDR3 protein. The sample lists 450,000 to 550,000 distinct CDR3 sequences, roughly a quarter occurring once. Sequencing was carried out using blood. The receptors derive from a woman in her twenties or thirties with Graves' ophthalmopathy.

The CDR3 region is CASRPDRDITEAFF. CDR3 bases: TGTGCCAGCAGACCCGACAGGGATATCACTGAAGCTTTCTTT. The V call is TRBV7-9, the J call TRBJ1-1; TRBD1 matches 7 bases. The CDR3 length is 14 residues. Germline assignment: CDR1 SEHNR and CDR2 FQNEAQ (reference sequence). The V segment lost 6 bases and the J segment 4 bases; nucleotides outside the gene matches: 8.

Ten or more counts support this clonotype. The chain joins TRBV15 to TRBJ1-2; no firm D call. V lost 1 base and J lost 6, with 12 bases in between. This CDR3 has 14 residues. CDR1 and CDR2 from the germline V gene are LNHNV and YYDKDF (reference sequence). The CDR3 is CATSRVGSGHGYTF. The CDR3 DNA follows: TGTGCCACCAGCAGAGTCGGCTCTGGACATGGCTACACCTTC.

This clonotype was seen ten or more times. The rearrangement joins TRBV6-1 to TRBJ2-5; maybe TRBD1 (6 bases). Germline lookup yields CDR1 MNHNS and CDR2 SASEGT. V lost 6 bases and J 3 bases, leaving 11 bases between the germline ends. The CDR3 is 13 residues long. In DNA form, the CDR3 reads TGTGCCAGCAGGGACAGCCAGAAAGAGACCCAGTACTTC. Its translation is CASRDSQKETQYF.

This clonotype was found a few times. This chain joins TRBV29-1 and TRBJ2-7; 8 bases are shared with TRBD2. Per the germline V gene, CDR1 is SQVTM and CDR2 is ANQGSEA. The ends lost 6 bases at V and 4 bases at J; junction bases unmatched: 14. CDR3 length: 15 amino acids. The CDR3 region has the DNA TGCAGCGTGACAGACCCGGGACTAGTCCCTTACGAGCAGTACTTC. Translation: CSVTDPGLVPYEQYF.

The chain combines TRBV12-3 or TRBV12-4 with TRBJ2-2, with D perhaps being TRBD1 or TRBD2 (6 bases each). V dropped 0 bases and J dropped 4 bases, with 12 bases sitting between them. This CDR3 is 16 amino acids long. The chain's CDR3 is CASSLARGVRTGELFF. CDR3 in DNA: TGTGCCAGCAGTTTAGCGAGGGGGGTACGCACCGGGGAGCTGTTTTTT.

This clonotype was counted at least ten times. The chain couples TRBV24-1 to TRBJ1-5, with a weak D call TRBD1 (6 bases). Between the trimmed V and J ends, which lost 7 bases and 3 bases, there was a span of 9 bases. The V gene's germline CDR1 is KGHDR and CDR2 SFDVKD. The CDR3 is 13 amino acids. Written as DNA, the CDR3 is TGTGCCACCAGCAGGGGATTCAATCAGCCCCAGCATTTT. Encoded protein: CATSRGFNQPQHF.

A remark on this clonotype: It may be a read error: a sequence one base away is much more abundant. The chain joins TRBV27 to TRBJ1-2; D remains ambiguous. This CDR3 contains 14 residues. The germline V gene has CDR1 MNHEY and CDR2 SMNVEV (reference sequence). The CDR3 nucleotides read TGTGTCAGCAGTTTATCGGGCCTAGTATTGGGCTACACCTTC. It encodes CVSSLSGLVLGYTF.

This clonotype came up many times. The chain links TRBV7-9 to TRBJ1-1; D is unresolved. Trimming removed 6 bases from V and 5 bases from J, with 13 bases in between. Germline V gene lookup returns CDR1 SEHNR and CDR2 FQNEAQ (reference sequence). This CDR3 spans 13 amino acids. CDR3 region: CASRHPQETEAFF. The CDR3 DNA is TGTGCCAGCAGACACCCTCAGGAGACTGAAGCTTTCTTT. Filled out from reference TRBV7-9 and TRBJ1-1, the complete variable domain reads DTGVSQNPRHKITKRGQNVTFRCDPISEHNRLYWYRQTLGQGPEFLTYFQNEAQLEKSRLLSDRFSAERPKGSFSTLEIQRTEQGDSAMYLCASRHPQETEAFFGQGTRLTVV.

There are a few counts of this clonotype. The J gene is TRBJ2-2, the V gene TRBV28, with D tentatively TRBD1 (5 bases). This CDR3 is built from 14 residues. Trimming pared 6 bases from V and 6 bases from J, leaving 14 bases between. Germline V gives CDR1 MDHEN, CDR2 SYDVKM. The CDR3 nucleotides read TGTGCCAGCAGCCAGGGCCTCCCTCCCGGGGAGCTGTTTTTT. This gives the protein CASSQGLPPGELFF.

V is TRBV5-1 and J is TRBJ2-5; D is ambiguous. The V and J ends lost 1 base and 5 bases respectively, with 12 bases between them. The CDR3 is made up of 14 amino acids. CDR1 is SGHRS and CDR2 is YFSETQ in the germline V gene. CDR3 amino acids: CASSLTQSKETQYF. The CDR3 nucleotides are TGCGCCAGCAGCTTGACACAGTCGAAGGAGACCCAGTACTTC.

The J gene is TRBJ2-7, the V gene TRBV28, with D maybe TRBD1 (6 bases). CDR3 length: 15 amino acids. Between the trimmed V and J ends, which lost 6 bases and 0 bases, there was a span of 15 bases. Germline values: CDR1 MDHEN, CDR2 SYDVKM. CDR3 in DNA: TGTGCCAGCAGCACCGGGACACTACTCTCCTACGAGCAGTACTTC. It specifies CASSTGTLLSYEQYF.

The CDR3 nucleotides are TGTGCTAGTGGTTTGGTACATGGGGGGCGCGGGACCGGGGAGCTGTTTTTT. As protein: CASGLVHGGRGTGELFF. The genes are TRBV12-5 and TRBJ2-2, with D possibly being TRBD1 or TRBD2 (6 bases each). The CDR3 covers 17 residues. Germline V gene lookup returns CDR1 LGHNT and CDR2 FRNRAP. V was cut by 0 bases and J by 5 bases, with 16 bases left in between.

This clonotype was detected ten times or more. The J gene is TRBJ1-1, the V gene TRBV6-1, with a possible D match to TRBD1 (6 bases). The ends were cut back, 5 bases at V and 5 bases at J, with 12 bases in the middle. The germline V gene has CDR1 MNHNS and CDR2 SASEGT. The CDR3 spans 13 residues. The CDR3 region has the DNA TGTGCCAGCAGTCGGACAGAAACTACTGAAGCTTTCTTT. Protein sequence: CASSRTETTEAFF.

The genes are TRBV28 and TRBJ2-5; tentative D call: TRBD1 (5 bases). Germline V gives CDR1 MDHEN, CDR2 SYDVKM. V gave up 3 bases and J gave up 3 bases, with 11 bases separating them. This CDR3 spans 14 amino acids. CDR3 nucleotides: TGTGCCAGCAGTTTTTTGAGACAGAAAGAGACCCAGTACTTC. This translates into CASSFLRQKETQYF.

The V and J genes are TRBV11-2 and TRBJ1-1, with D perhaps TRBD1 (6 bases). Trimming removed 7 bases at V and 1 base at J, with 13 bases between. Germline values: CDR1 SGHAT, CDR2 FQNNGV. CDR3 length equals 14 residues. In DNA form, the CDR3 reads TGTGCCAGCACCCTTGGGACAAGGAACACTGAAGCTTTCTTT. Its translation: CASTLGTRNTEAFF.

The chain couples TRBV11-1 to TRBJ2-7; 10 bases are shared with TRBD1. The germline CDR1 and CDR2 sequences are SGHAT and FQDESV (reference sequence). The CDR3 contains 17 residues. The ends lost 6 bases at V and 4 bases at J; junction bases unmatched: 15. CDR3 DNA sequence: TGTGCCAGCAGAAGAATGACCCCCGGGACAGGGGTGTACGAGCAGTACTTC. This codes for CASRRMTPGTGVYEQYF. The whole variable domain, filled in from reference TRBV11-1 and TRBJ2-7, reads EAEVAQSPRYKITEKSQAVAFWCDPISGHATLYWYRQILGQGPELLVQFQDESVVDDSQLPKDRFSAERLKGVDSTLKIQPAELGDSAMYLCASRRMTPGTGVYEQYFGPGTRLTVT.

The chain has TRBV6-1 and TRBJ2-2; 8 nucleotides match TRBD1. Germline loops: CDR1 MNHNS, CDR2 SASEGT. With V trimmed by 6 bases and J by 6 bases, 3 bases remained unmatched. The CDR3 extends over 13 amino acids. The CDR3 DNA reads TGTGCCAGCAGGGACAGGGATCCCGGGGAGCTGTTTTTT. Translated: CASRDRDPGELFF.

This clonotype was found a few times. V usage is TRBV6-5 and J usage is TRBJ2-7; 11 nucleotides align to TRBD2. The CDR3 spans 16 residues. Germline V lookup: CDR1 MNHEY, CDR2 SVGAGI. After removal of 5 bases from V and 2 bases from J, the junction contained 8 bases not matched to a gene. In DNA form, the CDR3 reads TGTGCCAGCAGTAACATAGCGGGAGGGCCGACCTACGAGCAGTACTTC. Amino acid sequence: CASSNIAGGPTYEQYF.

This clonotype was found many times. The rearrangement links TRBV7-8 to TRBJ2-7; tentatively, D is TRBD2 (6 bases). CDR3 length: 15 residues. The germline V and J ends were trimmed by 2 bases and 6 bases, with 17 bases remaining between them. The germline CDR1 and CDR2 sequences are SGHVS and FQNEAQ. CDR3 protein: CASSLLFGDSGEQYF. Written as DNA, the CDR3 is TGTGCCAGCAGCTTATTGTTTGGGGACTCGGGCGAGCAGTACTTC.

There are many counts of this clonotype. Relative to the germline gene, one junction end is altered; a read error may explain this. The chain links TRBV4-1 to TRBJ2-7, with no clear D. The CDR3 length is 14 residues. Germline CDR1 reads MGHRA; CDR2 reads YSYEKL. CDR3 coding DNA: TGTGCCAGCAGCCAAGGTCCCGGGTCCTACGAGCAGTACTTC. Translating gives CASSQGPGSYEQYF.

Ten or more counts support this clonotype. This chain links TRBV2 with TRBJ1-1; D is undetermined. Trimming took off 7 bases at V and 0 bases at J, with 9 bases between the two ends. CDR3 length equals 13 residues. Germline V gene sequence: CDR1 SNHLY, CDR2 FYNNEI. The CDR3 sequence: CASIFALNTEAFF. For the CDR3, the DNA is TGTGCCAGCATTTTTGCGCTGAACACTGAAGCTTTCTTT.

The J gene is TRBJ1-2, the V gene TRBV28; 9 bases agree with TRBD1. Germline lookup yields CDR1 MDHEN and CDR2 SYDVKM. The CDR3 has 16 amino acids. J was trimmed by 0 bases and V by 6 bases; bases with no gene match: 8. The CDR3 protein is CASRNRGRGANYGYTF. Written as DNA, the CDR3 is TGTGCCAGCAGGAACAGGGGGCGCGGTGCTAACTATGGCTACACCTTC.

This clonotype was counted at least ten times. V and J are TRBV27 and TRBJ2-6; the D gene is possibly TRBD1 (6 bases). V shed 2 bases and J shed 3 bases, with 11 bases lying between them. Germline V lookup: CDR1 MNHEY, CDR2 SMNVEV (reference sequence). The CDR3 is 16 amino acids. CDR3 in DNA: TGTGCCAGCAGTTTAATACAGGGACATGGGGCCAACGTCCTGACTTTC. Protein product: CASSLIQGHGANVLTF.

As for this clonotype: One base away lies a much larger clone, so this may be a sequencing read error. V is TRBV24-1 and J is TRBJ2-2; 8 positions match TRBD1. This CDR3 has 14 amino acids. The germline V gene encodes CDR1 KGHDR and CDR2 SFDVKD. CDR3 bases: TGTGCCACCTCGGACAGGGTAAACACCGGGGGGCTGTTTTTT. Its translation is CATSDRVNTGGLFF.

The chain recombines TRBV28 with TRBJ1-5; D remains unclear. From germline, CDR1 is MDHEN and CDR2 SYDVKM. This CDR3 contains 16 residues. V was shortened by 3 bases and J by 3 bases, with 15 bases between the two germline ends. CDR3 DNA: TGTGCCAGCAGTTTGAGAGGCGGGGTTGTCAATCAGCCCCAGCATTTT. Translation gives CASSLRGGVVNQPQHF.

V gene TRBV20-1 combines with J gene TRBJ2-6, with 7 bases matching TRBD1. Germline trimming cut 3 bases from V and 4 bases from J; bases unmatched to any gene: 3. The CDR3 is 14 residues long. Germline V CDR1 and CDR2: DFQATT, SNEGSKA (reference sequence). The CDR3 nucleotides read TGCAGTGCTAGGAGGGGGCAAGGGGCCAACGTCCTGACTTTC. It codes for CSARRGQGANVLTF.

J is TRBJ1-1 and V is TRBV12-3 or TRBV12-4, with D unclear. The CDR3 is 14 amino acids. The germline V and J ends were trimmed by 6 bases and 1 base, with 12 bases remaining between them. CDR3 in amino acids: CASSPPGRNTEAFF. CDR3 DNA sequence: TGTGCCAGCAGCCCCCCTGGGAGGAACACTGAAGCTTTCTTT.

This sequence joins TRBV12-3 or TRBV12-4 and TRBJ1-1; tentatively, D is TRBD1 (5 bases). V shed 7 bases and J shed 3 bases, with 15 bases lying between them. The CDR3 sequence is 14 residues long. The CDR3 loop reads CASTPLAGYTEAFF. In DNA, the CDR3 is TGTGCCAGCACCCCCCTGGCAGGGTACACTGAAGCTTTCTTT.

The sample holds many counts of this clonotype. The CDR3 protein is CASRPTARTLNTEAFF. The CDR3, as DNA: TGTGCCAGCAGACCTACAGCCAGGACTTTGAACACTGAAGCTTTCTTT. The rearrangement links TRBV6-2 or TRBV6-3 to TRBJ1-1; no definite D call. The CDR3 loop spans 16 amino acids. V lost 6 bases to trimming and J lost 0 bases, with 17 bases between them. Germline V CDR1 and CDR2: MNHEY, SVGEGT.

Many counts were recorded for this clonotype. The rearrangement uses TRBV2 and TRBJ2-2, with D hard to call. V shed 5 bases and J shed 6 bases, with 7 bases lying between them. The CDR3 contains 12 residues. CDR1 is SNHLY and CDR2 is FYNNEI in the germline V gene. Here the CDR3 DNA reads TGTGCCAGCAGTCCAGAGGCCGGGGAGCTGTTTTTT. Encoded protein: CASSPEAGELFF.

This clonotype has only one observation. A read error is possible here, since a much larger clone lies one base away. The rearrangement joins TRBV12-3 or TRBV12-4 to TRBJ2-7; 9 bases match TRBD2. The CDR3 has 15 amino acids. Losses at the gene ends were 3 bases for V and 5 bases for J; bases not matched to a gene: 8. CDR3 coding DNA: TGTGCCAGCAGTTTTAAAAGCGGGGGGCTAAACGAGCAGTACGTC. Translating it yields CASSFKSGGLNEQYV.

This clonotype was found many times. This sequence joins TRBV28 and TRBJ2-7; 9 nucleotides match TRBD2. Germline values: CDR1 MDHEN, CDR2 SYDVKM. There are 16 residues in the CDR3. V shed 6 bases and J 2 bases; nucleotides not matched to a gene: 11. CDR3 bases: TGTGCCAGCAGCCTATTGGCAAGCGGGGGGCCCTACGAGCAGTACTTC. Translation gives CASSLLASGGPYEQYF.